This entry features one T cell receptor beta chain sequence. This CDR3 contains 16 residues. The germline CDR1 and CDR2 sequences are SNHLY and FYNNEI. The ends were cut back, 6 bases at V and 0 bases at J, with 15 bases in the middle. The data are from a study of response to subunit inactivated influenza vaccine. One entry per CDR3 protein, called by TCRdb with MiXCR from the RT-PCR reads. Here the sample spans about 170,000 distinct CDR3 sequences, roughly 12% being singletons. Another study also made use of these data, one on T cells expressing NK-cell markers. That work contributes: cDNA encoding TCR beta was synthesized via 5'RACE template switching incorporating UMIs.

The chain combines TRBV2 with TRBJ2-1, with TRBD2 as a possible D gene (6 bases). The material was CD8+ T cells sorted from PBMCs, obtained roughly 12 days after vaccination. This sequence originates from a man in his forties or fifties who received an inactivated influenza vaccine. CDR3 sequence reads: CASSQGSGSSYNEQFF. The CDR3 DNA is TGTGCCAGCAGCCAGGGATCCGGGAGCTCCTACAATGAGCAGTTCTTC.